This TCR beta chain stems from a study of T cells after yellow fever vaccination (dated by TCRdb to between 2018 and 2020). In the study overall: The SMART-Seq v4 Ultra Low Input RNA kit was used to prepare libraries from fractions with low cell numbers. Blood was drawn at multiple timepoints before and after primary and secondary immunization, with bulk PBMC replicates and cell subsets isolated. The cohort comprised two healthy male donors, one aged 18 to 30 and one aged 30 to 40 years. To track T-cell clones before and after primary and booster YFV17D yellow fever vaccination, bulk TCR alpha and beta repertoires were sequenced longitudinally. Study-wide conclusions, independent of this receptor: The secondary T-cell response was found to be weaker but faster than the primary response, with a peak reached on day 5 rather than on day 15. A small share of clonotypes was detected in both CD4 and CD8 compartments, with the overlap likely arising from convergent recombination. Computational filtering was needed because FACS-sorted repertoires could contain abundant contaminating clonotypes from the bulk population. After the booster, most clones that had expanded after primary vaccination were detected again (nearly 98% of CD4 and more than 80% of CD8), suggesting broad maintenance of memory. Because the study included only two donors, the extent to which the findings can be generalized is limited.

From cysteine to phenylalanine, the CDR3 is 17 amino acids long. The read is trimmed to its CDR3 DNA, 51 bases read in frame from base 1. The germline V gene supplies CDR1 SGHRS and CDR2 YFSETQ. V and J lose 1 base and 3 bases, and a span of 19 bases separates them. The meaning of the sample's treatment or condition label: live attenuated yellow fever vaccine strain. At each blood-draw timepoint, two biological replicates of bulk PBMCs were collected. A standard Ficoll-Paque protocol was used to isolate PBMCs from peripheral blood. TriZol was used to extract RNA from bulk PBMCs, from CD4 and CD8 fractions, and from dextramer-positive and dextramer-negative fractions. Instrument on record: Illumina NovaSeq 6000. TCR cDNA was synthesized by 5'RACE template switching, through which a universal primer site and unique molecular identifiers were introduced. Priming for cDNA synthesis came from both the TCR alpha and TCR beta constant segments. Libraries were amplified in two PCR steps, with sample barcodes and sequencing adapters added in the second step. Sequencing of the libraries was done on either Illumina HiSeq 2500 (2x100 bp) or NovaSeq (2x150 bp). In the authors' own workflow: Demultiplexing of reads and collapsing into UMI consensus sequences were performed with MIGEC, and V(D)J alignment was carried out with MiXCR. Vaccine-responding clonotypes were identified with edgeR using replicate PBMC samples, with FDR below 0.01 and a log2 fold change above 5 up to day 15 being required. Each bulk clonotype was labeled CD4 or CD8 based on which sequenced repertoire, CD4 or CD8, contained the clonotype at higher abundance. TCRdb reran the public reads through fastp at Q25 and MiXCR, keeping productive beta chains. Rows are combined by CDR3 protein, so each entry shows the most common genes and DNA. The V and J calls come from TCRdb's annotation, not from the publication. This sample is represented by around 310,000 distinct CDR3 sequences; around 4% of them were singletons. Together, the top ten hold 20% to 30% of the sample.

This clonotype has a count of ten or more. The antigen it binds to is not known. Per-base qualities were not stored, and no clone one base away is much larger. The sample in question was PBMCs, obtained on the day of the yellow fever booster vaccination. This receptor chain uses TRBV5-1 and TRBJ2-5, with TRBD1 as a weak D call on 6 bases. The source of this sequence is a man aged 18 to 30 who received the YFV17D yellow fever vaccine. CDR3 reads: CASSLLTEMGAKETQYF. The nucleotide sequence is TGCGCCAGCAGCTTGTTGACGGAAATGGGGGCTAAAGAGACCCAGTACTTC.